This TCR beta chain was identified during a study of identical twins. Carrying unique molecular identifiers, the cDNA also gained a universal primer site through template switching. From the 5' RACE reads, TCRdb called clonotypes with MiXCR, one entry per CDR3 protein. The sample shows 500,000 to 550,000 distinct CDR3 sequences, approximately 20% of them seen only once. Healthy Caucasians were all of the donors. Note on this clonotype: Its antigen is unknown.

Study-wide findings and caveats: Conclusions were based on cross-sectional statistical analysis, without following the same donors.

Per the germline V gene, CDR1 is MNHNS and CDR2 is SASEGT. This CDR3 region has 19 residues. V dropped 5 bases and J dropped 3; count of bases not matched to a gene: 16. The same data also went into a second study, on yellow fever vaccine responses in identical twins. That study reports: Reported findings indicate that twins' vaccine T cell responses seemed partially convergent, partially personalized.

The specimen was CD4+ T cells sorted from blood. The chain employs TRBV6-1 and TRBJ2-4; 10 nucleotides agree with TRBD2. This receptor was obtained from a woman aged 18-29 years in good health. The CDR3 protein is CASSTRGLASPWGKNIQYF. CDR3 in DNA: TGTGCCAGCAGTACCCGGGGACTAGCGTCTCCATGGGGCAAAAACATTCAGTACTTC.